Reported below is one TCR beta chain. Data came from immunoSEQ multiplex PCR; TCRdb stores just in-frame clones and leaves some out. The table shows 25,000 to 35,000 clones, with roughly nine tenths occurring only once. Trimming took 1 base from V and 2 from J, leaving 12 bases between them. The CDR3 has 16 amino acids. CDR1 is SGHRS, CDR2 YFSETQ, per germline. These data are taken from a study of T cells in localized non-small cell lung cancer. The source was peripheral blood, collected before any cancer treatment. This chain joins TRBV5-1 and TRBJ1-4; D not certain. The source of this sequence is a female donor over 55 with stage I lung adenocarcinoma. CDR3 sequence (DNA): TGCGCCAGCAGCTTGACAGATAATCCGACTAATGAAAAACTGTTTTTT. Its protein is CASSLTDNPTNEKLFF.